This entry lists 20 T cell receptor beta chains sequenced from one sample in a study of cytomegalovirus exposure and HLA in healthy donors. The PCR used 60 Vbeta and 13 Jbeta primers. TCRdb's copy holds only in-frame clones and misses some; the assay was immunoSEQ multiplex PCR. The sample records about 110,000 clones, around 86% being singletons. Input material: PBMCs. These receptors originate from a woman in her 30s in good health and CMV-seronegative.

CDR3 loop: CASSLTDYNEQFF. The DNA for the CDR3 is TGCGCCAGCAGCCTCACAGACTACAATGAGCAGTTCTTC. The chain has TRBV5-1 and TRBJ2-1; no definite D call. The CDR3 length is 13 residues. CDR1 and CDR2 (germline): SGHRS, YFSETQ. The V end lost 4 bases, the J end lost 3 bases, and 8 bases lay between the germline ends. The whole variable domain, filled in from reference TRBV5-1 and TRBJ2-1, reads KAGVTQTPRYLIKTRGQQVTLSCSPISGHRSVSWYQQTPGQGLQFLFEYFSETQRNKGNFPGRFSGRQFSNSRSEMNVSTLELGDSALYLCASSLTDYNEQFFGPGTRLTVL.

This chain connects TRBV6-4 to TRBJ2-1; tentative D call: TRBD2 (5 bases). Trimming left V 11 bases short and J 6 bases short, with 11 bases between. This CDR3 spans 11 amino acids. The germline V gene has CDR1 MRHNA and CDR2 SNTAGT. CDR3 sequence reads: CAAGVGNEQFF. The DNA for the CDR3 is TGTGCCGCGGGTGTCGGCAATGAGCAGTTCTTC.

This chain connects TRBV19 to TRBJ1-1, with D possibly TRBD1 on 6 matching bases. CDR1 LNHDA and CDR2 SQIVND come from the germline V gene (reference sequence). V was clipped by 6 bases and J by 1 base, with 15 bases between them. CDR3 length: 15 residues. The CDR3, as DNA: TGTGCCAGTAGCGACCTAGGGGGGGCGAACACTGAAGCTTTCTTT. It translates to CASSDLGGANTEAFF. Complete variable domain (other parts from reference TRBV19 and TRBJ1-1): DGGITQSPKYLFRKEGQNVTLSCEQNLNHDAMYWYRQDPGQGLRLIYYSQIVNDFQKGDIAEGYSVSREKKESFPLTVTSAQKNPTAFYLCASSDLGGANTEAFFGQGTRLTVV.

The chain carries TRBV6-5 and TRBJ1-6; D remains unclear. The CDR3 spans 15 residues. From germline, CDR1 is MNHEY and CDR2 SVGAGI. V gave up 8 bases and J gave up 13 bases, with 24 bases separating them. The CDR3 nucleotides read TGTGCCAGCCGGACGGGAATGGCCCCGACCGGGCCCCTCCACTTT. Protein: CASRTGMAPTGPLHF.

V usage is TRBV6-1 and J usage is TRBJ2-1; D is uncertain. V was cut by 5 bases and J by 9 bases, with 11 bases left in between. This CDR3 contains 12 residues. Germline CDR1 reads MNHNS; CDR2 reads SASEGT. In DNA, the CDR3 is TGTGCCAGCAGTCTTGCGGCGACTGAGCAGTTCTTC. It specifies CASSLAATEQFF.

The chain couples TRBV28 to TRBJ1-5; D is perhaps TRBD1 (5 bases). Trimming shortened V by 2 bases and J by 0 bases, and 14 bases separated the two germline ends. In germline, CDR1 is MDHEN, CDR2 SYDVKM. CDR3 size: 17 residues. The CDR3 spells CASSLIGGSYSNQPQHF. CDR3 bases: TGTGCCAGCAGTTTAATTGGGGGGTCGTATAGCAATCAGCCCCAGCATTTT. Full variable domain (outside the CDR3, taken from reference TRBV28 and TRBJ1-5): DVKVTQSSRYLVKRTGEKVFLECVQDMDHENMFWYRQDPGLGLRLIYFSYDVKMKEKGDIPEGYSVSREKKERFSLILESASTNQTSMYLCASSLIGGSYSNQPQHFGDGTRLSIL.

The gene calls are TRBV28 and TRBJ1-1; no clear D gene. V dropped 3 bases and J dropped 1 base, with 12 bases sitting between them. The germline V gene encodes CDR1 MDHEN and CDR2 SYDVKM. This CDR3 is built from 15 residues. The CDR3 protein is CASSFHRAGNTEAFF. For the CDR3, the DNA is TGTGCCAGCAGTTTCCACCGGGCGGGGAACACTGAAGCTTTCTTT.

This chain joins TRBV19 and TRBJ1-2; 8 bases line up with TRBD1. With V trimmed by 3 bases and J by 6 bases, 9 bases remained unmatched. The CDR3 spans 15 residues. The V gene's germline CDR1 is LNHDA and CDR2 SQIVND (reference sequence). The CDR3 spells CASSIGPGGADGYTF. In nucleotides, the CDR3 is TGTGCCAGTAGTATTGGGCCAGGGGGCGCGGATGGCTACACCTTC. Combining the CDR3 with reference TRBV19 and TRBJ1-2 gives the whole variable domain DGGITQSPKYLFRKEGQNVTLSCEQNLNHDAMYWYRQDPGQGLRLIYYSQIVNDFQKGDIAEGYSVSREKKESFPLTVTSAQKNPTAFYLCASSIGPGGADGYTFGSGTRLTVV.

The chain links TRBV28 to TRBJ2-6; no clear D gene. The length of the CDR3 is 15 residues. The germline V and J ends were trimmed by 10 bases and 2 bases, with 15 bases remaining between them. Per germline, CDR1 MDHEN and CDR2 SYDVKM. The chain's CDR3 is CATAAASTGANVLTF. DNA of the CDR3: TGTGCCACCGCGGCGGCGTCCACTGGGGCCAACGTCCTGACTTTC. Combining the CDR3 with reference TRBV28 and TRBJ2-6 gives the whole variable domain DVKVTQSSRYLVKRTGEKVFLECVQDMDHENMFWYRQDPGLGLRLIYFSYDVKMKEKGDIPEGYSVSREKKERFSLILESASTNQTSMYLCATAAASTGANVLTFGAGSRLTVL.

This clone was detected once. The genes are TRBV29-1 and TRBJ1-1; D is undetermined. This CDR3 spans 14 amino acids. The germline V gene encodes CDR1 SQVTM and CDR2 ANQGSEA. V was clipped by 3 bases and J by 4 bases, with 15 bases between them. The CDR3 is CSVDRVTRATEAFF. For the CDR3, the DNA is TGCAGCGTTGATAGGGTAACGCGGGCCACTGAAGCTTTCTTT. Complete variable domain (other parts from reference TRBV29-1 and TRBJ1-1): SAVISQKPSRDICQRGTSLTIQCQVDSQVTMMFWYRQQPGQSLTLIATANQGSEATYESGFVIDKFPISRPNLTFSTLTVSNMSPEDSSIYLCSVDRVTRATEAFFGQGTRLTVV.

The chain employs TRBV15 and TRBJ2-1, with TRBD1 identical over 8 bases. The germline V gene encodes CDR1 LNHNV and CDR2 YYDKDF (reference sequence). Trimming cost V 3 bases and J 6 bases; bases outside gene matches: 10. This CDR3 comprises 16 residues. DNA of the CDR3: TGTGCCACCAGCAGGGACAGGGTGGGATATGGCAATGAGCAGTTCTTC. It is translated as CATSRDRVGYGNEQFF.

This chain uses TRBV11-2 with TRBJ2-4; the D gene is possibly TRBD1 (6 bases). CDR1 and CDR2 (germline): SGHAT, FQNNGV. V was trimmed by 3 bases and J by 5 bases, leaving 17 bases between them. CDR3 length: 16 amino acids. CDR3 sequence: CASSFAWGRQENIQYF. The CDR3 region has the DNA TGTGCCAGCAGCTTCGCTTGGGGGCGTCAGGAAAACATTCAGTACTTC.

The chain is built from TRBV19 and TRBJ2-7; tentative D call: TRBD2 (5 bases). V shed 3 bases and J shed 5 bases, with 17 bases lying between them. Looked up from germline, CDR1 is LNHDA and CDR2 is SQIVND (reference sequence). There are 15 residues in the CDR3. CDR3 loop: CASSIGGLGENEQYF. The CDR3 DNA sequence: TGTGCCAGTAGTATTGGCGGGCTGGGAGAAAACGAGCAGTACTTC. Supplemented by reference TRBV19 and TRBJ2-7, the full variable domain reads DGGITQSPKYLFRKEGQNVTLSCEQNLNHDAMYWYRQDPGQGLRLIYYSQIVNDFQKGDIAEGYSVSREKKESFPLTVTSAQKNPTAFYLCASSIGGLGENEQYFGPGTRLTVT.

The chain has TRBV7-2 and TRBJ1-1; 8 nucleotides agree with TRBD1. After removal of 5 bases from V and 1 base from J, the junction contained 6 bases not matched to a gene. This CDR3 has 15 residues. Germline loops: CDR1 SGHTA, CDR2 FQGNSA. DNA of the CDR3: TGTGCCAGCAGCGTAACCGGGACAGGGAACACTGAAGCTTTCTTT. Residues: CASSVTGTGNTEAFF.

The chain joins TRBV19 to TRBJ2-5; 10 bases are shared with TRBD1. CDR1 is LNHDA and CDR2 is SQIVND in the germline V gene (reference sequence). The CDR3 runs 16 residues. V was pared by 4 bases and J by 4 bases, with 9 bases of the junction left unmatched. The CDR3 DNA follows: TGTGCCAGTAGTACACGACAGGGGGCAGAGGTAGAGACCCAGTACTTC. It codes for CASSTRQGAEVETQYF.

The rearrangement links TRBV7-6 to TRBJ1-4, with 8 bases lining up with TRBD1. Germline V CDR1 and CDR2: SGHVS, FNYEAQ. The ends lost 5 bases at V and 7 bases at J; junction bases unmatched: 6. The CDR3 runs 14 residues. CDR3 nucleotides: TGTGCCAGCAGCCCCCAGGGGGCGATTGAAAAACTGTTTTTT. This sequence encodes CASSPQGAIEKLFF.

The chain combines TRBV6-1 with TRBJ1-1, with D unresolved. Germline values: CDR1 MNHNS, CDR2 SASEGT. V was cut by 6 bases and J by 4 bases, with 15 bases left in between. The CDR3 totals 14 residues. CDR3 in amino acids: CASREAREGTEAFF. The DNA of the CDR3 is TGTGCCAGCAGAGAGGCCCGGGAGGGCACTGAAGCTTTCTTT.

The chain has TRBV7-9 and TRBJ2-1; TRBD2 aligns across 7 bases. The junction had 8 bases not matched to a gene; V was cut back by 6 bases and J by 0 bases. In germline, CDR1 is SEHNR, CDR2 FQNEAQ (reference sequence). The CDR3 has 16 amino acids. The CDR3 DNA is TGTGCCAGCAGGCCTAGCGGACGGAGCTCCTACAATGAGCAGTTCTTC. Its protein product is CASRPSGRSSYNEQFF.

V usage is TRBV9 and J usage is TRBJ1-2, with TRBD1 matching over 8 bases. In germline, CDR1 is SGDLS, CDR2 YYNGEE. The CDR3 is 18 residues long. The V gene end was trimmed by 0 bases and the J gene end by 0 bases; junction bases not matched to a gene: 10. The CDR3 sequence: CASSVAGDRGSPNYGYTF. As DNA, the CDR3 is TGTGCCAGCAGCGTAGCTGGAGACAGGGGTAGTCCTAACTATGGCTACACCTTC.

The chain joins TRBV11-1 to TRBJ2-5; 10 bases line up with TRBD1. Germline V gives CDR1 SGHAT, CDR2 FQDESV (reference sequence). V shed 5 bases, J shed 4 bases, and the junction held 4 bases outside the gene matches. The CDR3 loop spans 14 amino acids. The CDR3 DNA sequence: TGTGCCAGCAGCCCAGACAGGGGGCGAGAGACCCAGTACTTC. Translated: CASSPDRGRETQYF.